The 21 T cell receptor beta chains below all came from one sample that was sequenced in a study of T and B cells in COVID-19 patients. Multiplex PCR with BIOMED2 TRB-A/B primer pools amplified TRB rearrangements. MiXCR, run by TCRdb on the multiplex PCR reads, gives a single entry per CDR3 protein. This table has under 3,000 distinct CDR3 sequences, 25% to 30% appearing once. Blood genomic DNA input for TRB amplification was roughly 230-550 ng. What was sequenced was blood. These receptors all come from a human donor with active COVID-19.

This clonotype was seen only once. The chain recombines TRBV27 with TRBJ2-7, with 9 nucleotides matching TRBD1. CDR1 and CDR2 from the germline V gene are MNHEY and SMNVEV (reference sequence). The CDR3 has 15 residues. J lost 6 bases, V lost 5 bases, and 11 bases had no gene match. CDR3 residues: CASSTTGTGNPEQYF. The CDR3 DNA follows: TGTGCCAGCAGTACGACCGGGACAGGGAATCCCGAGCAGTACTTC.

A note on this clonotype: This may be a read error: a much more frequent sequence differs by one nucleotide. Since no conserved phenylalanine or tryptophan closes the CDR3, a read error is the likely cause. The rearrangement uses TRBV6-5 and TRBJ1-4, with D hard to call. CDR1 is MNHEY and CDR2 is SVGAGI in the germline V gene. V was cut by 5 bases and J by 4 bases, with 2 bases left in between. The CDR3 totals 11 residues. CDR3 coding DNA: TGTGCCAGCAGTAATAATGAAAAACTGTTTATT. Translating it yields CASSNNEKLFI.

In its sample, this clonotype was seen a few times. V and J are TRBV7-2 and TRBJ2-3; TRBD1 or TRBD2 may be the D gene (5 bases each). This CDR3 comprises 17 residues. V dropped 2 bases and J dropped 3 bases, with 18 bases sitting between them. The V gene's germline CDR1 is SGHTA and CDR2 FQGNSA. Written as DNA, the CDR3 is TGTGCCAGCAGCTTATTAGGGGTGGGAGCCACTACAGATACGCAGTATTTT. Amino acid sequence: CASSLLGVGATTDTQYF.

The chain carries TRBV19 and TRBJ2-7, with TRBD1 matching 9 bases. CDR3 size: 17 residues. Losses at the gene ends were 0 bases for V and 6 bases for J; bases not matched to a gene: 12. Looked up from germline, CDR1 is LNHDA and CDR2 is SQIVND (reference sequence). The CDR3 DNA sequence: TGTGCCAGTAGTATAGATCGGACCGGGACAGGGAATCCCGAGCAGTACTTC. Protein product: CASSIDRTGTGNPEQYF.

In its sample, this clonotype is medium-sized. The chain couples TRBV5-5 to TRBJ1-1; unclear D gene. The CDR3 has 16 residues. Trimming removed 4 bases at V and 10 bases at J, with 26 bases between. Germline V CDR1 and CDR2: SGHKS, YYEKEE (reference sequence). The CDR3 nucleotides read TGTGCCAGCAGCCTCACCCCCCCGATGAGCGGGAGGACAGCTTTCTTT. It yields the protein CASSLTPPMSGRTAFF.

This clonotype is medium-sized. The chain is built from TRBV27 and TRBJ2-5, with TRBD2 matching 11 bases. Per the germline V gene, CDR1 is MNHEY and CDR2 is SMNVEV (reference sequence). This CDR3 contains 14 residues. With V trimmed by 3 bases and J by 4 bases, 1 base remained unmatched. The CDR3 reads CASSFLAGGETQYF. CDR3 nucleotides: TGTGCCAGCAGTTTTCTAGCGGGGGGAGAGACCCAGTACTTC.

In nucleotides, the CDR3 is TGTGCCAGCAGTTTTGCGCTGAGCGGGTTAACCTACGAGCAGTACTTC. This gives the protein CASSFALSGLTYEQYF. The V call is TRBV28, the J call TRBJ2-7; D is perhaps TRBD2 (6 bases). CDR1 and CDR2 from the germline V gene are MDHEN and SYDVKM. This CDR3 spans 16 amino acids. The V and J ends lost 3 bases and 2 bases respectively, with 17 bases between them.

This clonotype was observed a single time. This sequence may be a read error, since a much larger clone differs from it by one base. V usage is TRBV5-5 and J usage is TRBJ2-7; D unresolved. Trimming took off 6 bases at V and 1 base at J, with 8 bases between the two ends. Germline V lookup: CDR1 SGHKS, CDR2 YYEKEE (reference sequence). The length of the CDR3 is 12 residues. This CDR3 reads CASTQVSYEQYF. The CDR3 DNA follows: TGTGCCAGCACTCAGGTGTCCTACGAGCAGTACTTC.

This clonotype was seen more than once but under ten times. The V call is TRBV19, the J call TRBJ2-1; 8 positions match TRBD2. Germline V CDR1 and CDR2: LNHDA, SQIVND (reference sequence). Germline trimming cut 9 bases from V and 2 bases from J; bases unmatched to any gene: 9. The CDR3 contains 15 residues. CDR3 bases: TGTGCCAGCCCGGAGGACGGGGGGGCCTACAATGAGCAGTTCTTC. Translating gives CASPEDGGAYNEQFF.

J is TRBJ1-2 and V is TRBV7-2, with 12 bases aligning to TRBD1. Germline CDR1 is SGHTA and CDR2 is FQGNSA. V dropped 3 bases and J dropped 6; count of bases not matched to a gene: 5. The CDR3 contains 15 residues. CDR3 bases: TGTGCCAGCAGCTTGCGGGACAGGGGGCTTCATGGCTACACCTTC. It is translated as CASSLRDRGLHGYTF. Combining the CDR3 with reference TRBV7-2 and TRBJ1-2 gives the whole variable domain GAGVSQSPSNKVTEKGKDVELRCDPISGHTALYWYRQSLGQGLEFLIYFQGNSAPDKSGLPSDRFSAERTGGSVSTLTIQRTQQEDSAVYLCASSLRDRGLHGYTFGSGTRLTVV.

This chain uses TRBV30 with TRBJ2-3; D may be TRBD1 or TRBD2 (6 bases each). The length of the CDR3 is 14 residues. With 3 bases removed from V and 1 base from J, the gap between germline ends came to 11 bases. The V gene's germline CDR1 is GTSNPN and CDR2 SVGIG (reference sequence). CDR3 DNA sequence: TGTGCCTGGAGGGACGGGGGCGGCACAGATACGCAGTATTTT. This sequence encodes CAWRDGGGTDTQYF.

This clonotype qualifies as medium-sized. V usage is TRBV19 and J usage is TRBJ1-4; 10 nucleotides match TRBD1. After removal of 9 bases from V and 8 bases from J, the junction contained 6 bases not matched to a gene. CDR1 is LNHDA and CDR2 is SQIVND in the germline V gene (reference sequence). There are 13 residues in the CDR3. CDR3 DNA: TGTGCCAGCAGGACAGGGGGGGGGGAAAAACTGTTTTTT. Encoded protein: CASRTGGGEKLFF.

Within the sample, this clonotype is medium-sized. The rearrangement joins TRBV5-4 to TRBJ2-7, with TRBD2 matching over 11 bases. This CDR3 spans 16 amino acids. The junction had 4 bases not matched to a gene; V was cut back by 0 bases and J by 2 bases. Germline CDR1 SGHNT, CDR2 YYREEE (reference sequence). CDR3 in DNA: TGTGCCAGCAGCTTGGAACTAGCGGGAGACGCCTACGAGCAGTACTTC. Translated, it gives CASSLELAGDAYEQYF.

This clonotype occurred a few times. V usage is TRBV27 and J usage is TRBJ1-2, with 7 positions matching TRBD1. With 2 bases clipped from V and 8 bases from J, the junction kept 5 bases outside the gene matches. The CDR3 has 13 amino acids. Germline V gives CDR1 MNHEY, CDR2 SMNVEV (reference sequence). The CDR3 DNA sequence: TGTGCCAGCAGTTTAAAAAACAGGGGCGGCTACACCTTC. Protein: CASSLKNRGGYTF.

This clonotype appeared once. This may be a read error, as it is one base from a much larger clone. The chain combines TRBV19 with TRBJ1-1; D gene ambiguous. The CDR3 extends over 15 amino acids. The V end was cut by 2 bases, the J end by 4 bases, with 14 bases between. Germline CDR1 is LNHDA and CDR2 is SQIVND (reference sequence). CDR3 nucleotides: TGTGCCAGTAGTATATATAAGGGCCGAGGCACTGAAGCTTTCTTT. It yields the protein CASSIYKGRGTEAFF.

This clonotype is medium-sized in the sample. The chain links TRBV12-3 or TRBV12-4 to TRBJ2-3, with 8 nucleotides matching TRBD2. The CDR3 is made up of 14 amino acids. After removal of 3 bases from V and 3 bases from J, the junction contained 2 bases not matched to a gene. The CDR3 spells CASSLGLVTDTQYF. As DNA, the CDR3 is TGTGCCAGCAGTTTGGGACTAGTTACAGATACGCAGTATTTT.

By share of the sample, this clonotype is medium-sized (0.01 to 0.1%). CDR3 coding DNA: TGTGCCACCAGCAGCCGACTCGGGGCTGAAGCTTTCTTT. It codes for CATSSRLGAEAFF. J is TRBJ1-1 and V is TRBV15; no clear D gene. The germline V gene encodes CDR1 LNHNV and CDR2 YYDKDF (reference sequence). With 3 bases removed from V and 6 bases from J, the gap between germline ends came to 11 bases. This CDR3 has 13 residues.

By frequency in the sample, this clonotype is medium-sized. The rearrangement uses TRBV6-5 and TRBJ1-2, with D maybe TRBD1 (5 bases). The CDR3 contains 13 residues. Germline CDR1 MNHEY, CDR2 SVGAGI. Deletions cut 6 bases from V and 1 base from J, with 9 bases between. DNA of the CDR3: TGTGCCAGCAGCCTACAGGTTAACTATGGCTACACCTTC. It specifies CASSLQVNYGYTF.

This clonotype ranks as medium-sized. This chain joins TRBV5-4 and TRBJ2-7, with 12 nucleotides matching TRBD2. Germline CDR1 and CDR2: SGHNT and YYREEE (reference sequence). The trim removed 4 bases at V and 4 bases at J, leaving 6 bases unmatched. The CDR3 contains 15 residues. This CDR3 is CASSRKTSGSYEQYF. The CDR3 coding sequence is TGTGCCAGCAGCCGAAAGACTAGCGGGAGTTACGAGCAGTACTTC.

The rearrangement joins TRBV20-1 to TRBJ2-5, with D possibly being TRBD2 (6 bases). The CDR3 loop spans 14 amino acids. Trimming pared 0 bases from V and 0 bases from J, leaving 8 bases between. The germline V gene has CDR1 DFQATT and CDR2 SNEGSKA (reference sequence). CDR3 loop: CSAREWRDQETQYF. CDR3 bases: TGCAGTGCTAGAGAATGGAGGGACCAAGAGACCCAGTACTTC.

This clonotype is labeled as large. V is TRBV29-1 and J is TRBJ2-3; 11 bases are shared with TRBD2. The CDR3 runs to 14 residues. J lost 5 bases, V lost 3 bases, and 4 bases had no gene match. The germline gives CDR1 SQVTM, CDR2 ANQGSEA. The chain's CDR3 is CSVDGLAGLDTQYF. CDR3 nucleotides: TGCAGCGTTGACGGACTAGCGGGTCTAGATACGCAGTATTTT.